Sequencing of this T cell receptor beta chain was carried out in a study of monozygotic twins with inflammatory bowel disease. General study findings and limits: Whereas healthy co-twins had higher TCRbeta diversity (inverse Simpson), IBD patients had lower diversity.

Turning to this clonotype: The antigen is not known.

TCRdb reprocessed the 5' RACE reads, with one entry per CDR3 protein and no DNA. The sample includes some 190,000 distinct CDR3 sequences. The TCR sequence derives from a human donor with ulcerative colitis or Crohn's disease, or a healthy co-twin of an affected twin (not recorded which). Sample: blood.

The chain's CDR3 is CSATLAGVENEQFF. The chain recombines TRBV20-1 with TRBJ2-1; no DNA is available, so the TRBD2 call from TCRdb remains unchecked. This CDR3 is built from 14 residues. Germline CDR1 is DFQATT and CDR2 is SNEGSKA (reference sequence).